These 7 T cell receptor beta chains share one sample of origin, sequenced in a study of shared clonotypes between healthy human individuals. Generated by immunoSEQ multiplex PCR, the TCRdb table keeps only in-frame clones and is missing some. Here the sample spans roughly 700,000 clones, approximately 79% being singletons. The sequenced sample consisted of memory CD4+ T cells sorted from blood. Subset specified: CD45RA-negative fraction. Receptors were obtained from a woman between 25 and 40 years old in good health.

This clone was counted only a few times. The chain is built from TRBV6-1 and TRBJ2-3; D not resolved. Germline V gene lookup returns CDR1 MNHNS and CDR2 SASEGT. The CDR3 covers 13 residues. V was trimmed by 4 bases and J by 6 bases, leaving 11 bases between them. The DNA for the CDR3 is TGTGCCAGCAGTGTAGGGCTCCGGGATACGCAGTATTTT. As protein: CASSVGLRDTQYF.

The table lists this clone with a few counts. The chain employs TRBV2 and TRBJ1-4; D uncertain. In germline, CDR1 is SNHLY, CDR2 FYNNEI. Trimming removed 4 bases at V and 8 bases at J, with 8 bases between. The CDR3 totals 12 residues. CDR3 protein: CASSGTEEKLFF. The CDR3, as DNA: TGTGCCAGCAGTGGGACGGAAGAAAAACTGTTTTTT.

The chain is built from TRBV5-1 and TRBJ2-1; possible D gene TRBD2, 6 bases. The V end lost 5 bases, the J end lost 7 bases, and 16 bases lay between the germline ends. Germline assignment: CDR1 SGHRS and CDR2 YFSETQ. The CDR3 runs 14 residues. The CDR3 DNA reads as TGCGCCAGCAGTGGGCGGGGACGAAGTAATGAGCAGTTCTTC. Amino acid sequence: CASSGRGRSNEQFF.

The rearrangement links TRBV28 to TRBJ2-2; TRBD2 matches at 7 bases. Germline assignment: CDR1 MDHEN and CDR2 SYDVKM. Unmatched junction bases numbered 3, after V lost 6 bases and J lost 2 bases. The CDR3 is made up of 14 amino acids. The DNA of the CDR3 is TGTGCCAGCAGAAGGACTAGAAACACCGGGGAGCTGTTTTTT. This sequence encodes CASRRTRNTGELFF.

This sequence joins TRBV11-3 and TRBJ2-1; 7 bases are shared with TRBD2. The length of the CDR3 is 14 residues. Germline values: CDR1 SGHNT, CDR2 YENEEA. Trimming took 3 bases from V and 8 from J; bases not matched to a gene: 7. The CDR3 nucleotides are TGTGCCAGCAGCTTCGGCGGGAGTGTTGATGAGCAGTTCTTC. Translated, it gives CASSFGGSVDEQFF. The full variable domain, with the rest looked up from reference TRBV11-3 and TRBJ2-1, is EAGVVQSPRYKIIEKKQPVAFWCNPISGHNTLYWYLQNLGQGPELLIRYENEEAVDDSQLPKDRFSAERLKGVDSTLKIQPAELGDSAVYLCASSFGGSVDEQFFGPGTRLTVL.

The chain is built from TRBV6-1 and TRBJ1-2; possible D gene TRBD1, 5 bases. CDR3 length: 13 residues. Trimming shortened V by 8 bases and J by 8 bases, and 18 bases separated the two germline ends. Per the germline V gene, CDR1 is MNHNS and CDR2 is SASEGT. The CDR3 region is CASVAEGFLGYTF. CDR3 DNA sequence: TGTGCCAGCGTAGCGGAGGGGTTTTTGGGCTACACCTTC.

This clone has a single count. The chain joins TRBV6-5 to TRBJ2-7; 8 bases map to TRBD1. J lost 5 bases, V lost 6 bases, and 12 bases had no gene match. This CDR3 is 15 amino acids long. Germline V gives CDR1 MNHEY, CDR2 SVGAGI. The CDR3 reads CASRSQGAPVHEQYF. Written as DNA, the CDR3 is TGTGCCAGCAGATCTCAGGGGGCCCCGGTCCACGAGCAGTACTTC.